This TCR beta chain was captured by sequencing in a study of Ad26.COV2.S vaccination and SARS-CoV-2 variants. Turning to the study itself: Intramuscularly, Ad26.COV2.S was given either once or twice, 56 days apart.

About this clone: The antigen is undetermined.

Notes on the study in general: Non-spike TCR breadth was similar in vaccine and placebo recipients.

As for treatment: some 20 received Ad26.COV2.S at low or high dose, single or two shots; roughly five received placebo; per-sample allocation not given. Following the first vaccine or placebo injection, samples were taken on day 63. At a Boston site, the person donating was an adult of 18-55 years. Produced via immunoSEQ multiplex PCR; TCRdb's table is partial and in-frame only. Of about 400,000 clones listed, approximately 90% are singletons. V was pared by 0 bases and J by 0 bases, with 7 bases between. Germline CDR1 and CDR2: SGHNT and YYREEE (reference sequence). This CDR3 region has 14 residues. The TCR comes from a person between 18 and 65 years old who received the Ad26.COV2.S COVID-19 vaccine or a placebo. Sample: peripheral blood, taken in a trial of Ad26.COV2.S vaccine versus placebo. The V and J genes are TRBV5-4 and TRBJ2-7; TRBD1 is a possible D gene (5 bases). The CDR3 loop reads CASSLDRSSYEQYF. In DNA, the CDR3 is TGTGCCAGCAGCTTGGACAGGAGCTCCTACGAGCAGTACTTC.